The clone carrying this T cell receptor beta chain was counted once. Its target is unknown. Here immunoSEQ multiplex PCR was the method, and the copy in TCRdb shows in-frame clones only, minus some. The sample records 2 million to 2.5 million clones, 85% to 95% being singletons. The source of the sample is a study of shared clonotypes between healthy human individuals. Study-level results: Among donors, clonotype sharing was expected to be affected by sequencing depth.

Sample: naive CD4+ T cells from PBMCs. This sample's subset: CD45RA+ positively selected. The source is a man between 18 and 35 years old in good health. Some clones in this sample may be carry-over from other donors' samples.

CDR3 sequence reads: CASSPPVQTYEQYF. The CDR3 nucleotides read TGTGCCAGCAGCCCCCCGGTTCAGACCTACGAGCAGTACTTC. The genes are TRBV7-9 and TRBJ2-7; D gene uncertain. V was pared by 5 bases and J by 2 bases, with 13 bases between. The germline CDR1 and CDR2 sequences are SEHNR and FQNEAQ (reference sequence). The CDR3 covers 14 residues.